This T cell receptor (beta chain) originates from a study of T cell repertoires in cytomegalovirus infection (dated by TCRdb to between 2018 and 2020). For the study in its entirety: The HLA type of each donor mattered for the analysis, because public TCR beta signatures pointed to carriage of CMV infection along with the matching HLA type.

Findings and caveats that apply to the study as a whole: Carriers of CMV infection plus the relevant HLA type were discriminated by the cumulative frequency of public TCR beta family members in the study cohort and in an independent roughly 320-donor cohort. In the ex vivo response, HLA-C-restricted CMV-specific TCR beta clonotypes were dominant, and in two of eight donors the single most frequent clonotype came from this HLA-C-restricted group.

The reads were generated on an Illumina HiSeq 1500. Starting from the raw public reads, TCRdb applied fastp trimming at Q25, assembled clones with MiXCR and retained in-frame beta chains. Each CDR3 protein appears once, grouped with its most common genes and DNA. Within this sample are about 530,000 distinct CDR3 sequences, with around a quarter of them counted one time only. About 13% of the sample is taken by the ten largest. The cysteine opens and the phenylalanine closes a CDR3 of 16 amino acids. Of all the DNA, just the CDR3 is kept, 48 bases in frame from base 1. The germline V gene gives CDR1 as MGHRA and CDR2 as YSYEKL. The V end gives up 0 bases and the J end 5 bases, leaving 4 bases in the junction not matched to a gene. Ten or more counts support this clonotype. Its antigen is not yet known. No clone much larger than this one lies a single base away; base qualities are absent.

The V and J genes are TRBV4-1 and TRBJ2-1, with TRBD2 matching 10 junction bases. The sample comprised PBMCs. This receptor was identified in a human donor in good health (CMV status not recorded). Some clones in this sample may be carry-over from other donors' samples. The DNA is TGCGCCAGCAGCCAAGAGAGGGGACTAGCGAACAATGAGCAGTTCTTC. Its protein is CASSQERGLANNEQFF.